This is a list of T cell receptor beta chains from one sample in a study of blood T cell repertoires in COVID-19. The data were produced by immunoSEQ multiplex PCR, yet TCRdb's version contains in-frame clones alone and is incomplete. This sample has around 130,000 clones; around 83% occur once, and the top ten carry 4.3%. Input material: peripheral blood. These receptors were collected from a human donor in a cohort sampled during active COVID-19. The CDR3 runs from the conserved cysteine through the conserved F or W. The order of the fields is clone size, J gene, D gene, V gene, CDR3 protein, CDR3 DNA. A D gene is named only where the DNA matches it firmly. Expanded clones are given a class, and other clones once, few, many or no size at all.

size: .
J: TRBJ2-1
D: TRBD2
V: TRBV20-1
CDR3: CSASRLADHNEQFF
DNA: TGCAGTGCTAGTAGACTAGCGGACCACAATGAGCAGTTCTTC

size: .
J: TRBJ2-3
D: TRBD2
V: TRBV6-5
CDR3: CASNPERGGLVTQYF
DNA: TGTGCCAGCAACCCTGAGCGGGGGGGCCTGGTAACGCAGTATTTT

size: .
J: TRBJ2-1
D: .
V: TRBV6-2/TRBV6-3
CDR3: CASSRTTDRPIEQFF
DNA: TGTGCCAGCAGCCGGACTACCGACCGCCCTATCGAGCAGTTCTTC

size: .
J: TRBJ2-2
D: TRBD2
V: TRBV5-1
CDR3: CASRRSGVNTGELFF
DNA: TGCGCCAGCAGGCGGAGCGGGGTAAACACCGGGGAGCTGTTTTTT

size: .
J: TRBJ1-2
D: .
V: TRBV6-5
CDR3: CAISIASGYGYTF
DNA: TGTGCCATCTCGATAGCGTCGGGCTATGGCTACACCTTC

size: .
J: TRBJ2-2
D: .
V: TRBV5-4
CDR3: CASSRGQLNTGELFF
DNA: TGTGCCAGCAGCCGGGGACAACTGAACACCGGGGAGCTGTTTTTT

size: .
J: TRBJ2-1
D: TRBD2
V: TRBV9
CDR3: CASSPSGLNNEQFF
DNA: TGTGCCAGCTCCCCCTCGGGACTAAACAATGAGCAGTTCTTC

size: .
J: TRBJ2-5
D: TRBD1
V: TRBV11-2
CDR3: CASSRTGGEETQYF
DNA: TGTGCCAGCAGCCGGACAGGGGGTGAAGAGACCCAGTACTTC

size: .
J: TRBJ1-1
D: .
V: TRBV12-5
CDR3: CASDPGRGNTEAFF
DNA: TGTGCTAGTGACCCCGGACGGGGGAACACTGAAGCTTTCTTT

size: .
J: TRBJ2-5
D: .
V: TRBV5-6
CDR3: CASSLSTVAVQETQYF
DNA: TGTGCCAGCAGCTTGTCCACCGTCGCAGTCCAAGAGACCCAGTACTTC

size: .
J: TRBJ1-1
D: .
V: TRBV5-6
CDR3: CASSLPARRNTEAFF
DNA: TGTGCCAGCAGCTTGCCTGCTCGCAGGAACACTGAAGCTTTCTTT

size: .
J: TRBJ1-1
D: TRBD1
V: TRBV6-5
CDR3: CASTIRGVEEAFF
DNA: TGTGCCAGCACCATCAGGGGGGTGGAAGAAGCTTTCTTT

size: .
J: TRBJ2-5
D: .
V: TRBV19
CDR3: CASSIGAVAGETQYF
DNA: TGTGCCAGTAGTATAGGGGCAGTTGCAGGAGAGACCCAGTACTTC

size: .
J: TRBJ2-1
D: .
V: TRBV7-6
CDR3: CASSFSPLYPGEDNNEQFF
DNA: TGTGCCAGCAGCTTTTCCCCGTTATACCCCGGGGAAGATAACAATGAGCAGTTCTTC

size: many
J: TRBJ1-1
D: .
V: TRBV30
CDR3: CAWRETFNTEAFF
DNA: TGTGCCTGGAGAGAAACATTCAACACTGAAGCTTTCTTT

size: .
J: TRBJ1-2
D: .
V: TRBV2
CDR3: CASMRSEAPNYGYTF
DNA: TGTGCCAGCATGCGGAGCGAAGCTCCCAACTATGGCTACACCTTC

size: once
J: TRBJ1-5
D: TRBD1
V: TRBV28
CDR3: CASATGAGNQPQHF
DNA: TGTGCCAGCGCAACAGGGGCAGGGAATCAGCCCCAGCATTTT

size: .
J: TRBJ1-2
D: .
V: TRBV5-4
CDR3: CASSLERVGYTF
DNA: TGTGCCAGCAGCTTGGAGCGGGTAGGCTACACCTTC

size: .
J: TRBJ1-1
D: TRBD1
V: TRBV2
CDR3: CASSEEGRGQTEAFF
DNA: TGTGCCAGCAGTGAGGAGGGCAGGGGGCAAACTGAAGCTTTCTTT

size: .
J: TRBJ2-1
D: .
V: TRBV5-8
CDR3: CASHRGLEYNEQFF
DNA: TGTGCCAGCCACAGGGGACTAGAGTACAATGAGCAGTTCTTC

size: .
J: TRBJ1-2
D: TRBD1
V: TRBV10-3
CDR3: CAISREQGDGYTF
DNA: TGTGCCATCAGTAGGGAACAGGGGGATGGCTACACCTTC

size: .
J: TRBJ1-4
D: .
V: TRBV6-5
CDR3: CATQGGLNEKLFF
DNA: TGTGCCACACAGGGCGGACTTAATGAAAAACTGTTTTTT

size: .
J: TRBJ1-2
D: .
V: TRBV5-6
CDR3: CASASDSGGYGYTF
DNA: TGTGCCAGCGCCTCGGACTCGGGAGGGTATGGCTACACCTTC

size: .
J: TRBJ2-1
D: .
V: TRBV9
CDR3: CASSVGAWDEQFF
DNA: TGTGCCAGCAGCGTAGGGGCCTGGGATGAGCAGTTCTTC

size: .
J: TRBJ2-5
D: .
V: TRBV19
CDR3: CASSILRGETQYF
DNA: TGTGCCAGTAGTATACTGAGGGGGGAGACCCAGTACTTC

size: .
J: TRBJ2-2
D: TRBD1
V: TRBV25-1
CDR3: CASSQTGGTGELFF
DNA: TGTGCCAGCAGCCAGACAGGGGGCACCGGGGAGCTGTTTTTT

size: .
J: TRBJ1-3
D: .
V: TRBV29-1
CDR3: CSVAVSSGNTIYF
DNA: TGCAGCGTTGCCGTCAGCTCTGGAAACACCATATATTTT

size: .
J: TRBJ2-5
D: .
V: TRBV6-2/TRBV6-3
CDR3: CASSPDSQETQYF
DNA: TGTGCCAGCAGCCCGGACTCCCAAGAGACCCAGTACTTC

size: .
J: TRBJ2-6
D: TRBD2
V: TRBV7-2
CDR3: CASSFSAGGSGANVLTF
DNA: TGTGCCAGCAGCTTTTCAGCGGGGGGGTCTGGGGCCAACGTCCTGACTTTC

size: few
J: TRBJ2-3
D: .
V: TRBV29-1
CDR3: CSDTDGIDTQYF
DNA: TGCAGCGACACGGACGGGATAGATACGCAGTATTTT

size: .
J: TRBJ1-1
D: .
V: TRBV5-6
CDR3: CASSGGAFGDTEAFF
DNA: TGTGCCAGCAGCGGAGGGGCGTTTGGGGACACTGAAGCTTTCTTT

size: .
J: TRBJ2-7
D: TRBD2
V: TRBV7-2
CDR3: CASNVGGGASYEQYF
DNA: TGTGCCAGCAACGTCGGCGGGGGGGCATCCTACGAGCAGTACTTC

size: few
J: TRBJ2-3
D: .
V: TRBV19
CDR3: CASSPTVLSDTQYF
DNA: TGTGCCAGTAGCCCGACAGTCCTGTCAGATACGCAGTATTTT

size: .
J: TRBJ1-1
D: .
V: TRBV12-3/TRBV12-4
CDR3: CASSLAQGDEAFF
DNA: TGTGCCAGCAGTTTAGCGCAGGGTGATGAAGCTTTCTTT

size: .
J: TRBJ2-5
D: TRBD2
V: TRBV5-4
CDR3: CASSLGTSGGPLQETQYF
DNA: TGTGCCAGCAGCTTAGGGACTAGCGGGGGACCTTTGCAAGAGACCCAGTACTTC